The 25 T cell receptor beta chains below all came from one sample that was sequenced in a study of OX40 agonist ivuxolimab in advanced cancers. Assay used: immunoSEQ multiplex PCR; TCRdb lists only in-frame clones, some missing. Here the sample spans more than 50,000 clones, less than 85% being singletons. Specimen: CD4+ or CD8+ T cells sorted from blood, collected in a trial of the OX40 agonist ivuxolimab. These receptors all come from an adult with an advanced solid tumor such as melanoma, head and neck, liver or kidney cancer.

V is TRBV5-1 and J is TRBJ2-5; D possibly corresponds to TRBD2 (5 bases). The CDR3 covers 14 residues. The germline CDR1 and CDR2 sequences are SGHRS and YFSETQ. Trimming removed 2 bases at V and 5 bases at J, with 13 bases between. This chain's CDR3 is CASSFLLTGETQYF. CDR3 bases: TGCGCCAGCAGCTTCCTGCTGACGGGGGAGACCCAGTACTTC.

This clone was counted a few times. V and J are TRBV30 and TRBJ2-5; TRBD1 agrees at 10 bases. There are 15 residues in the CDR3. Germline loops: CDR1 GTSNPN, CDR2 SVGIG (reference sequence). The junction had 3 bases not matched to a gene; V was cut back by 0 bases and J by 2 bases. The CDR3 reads CAWSVRDRGQETQYF. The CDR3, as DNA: TGTGCCTGGAGTGTACGGGACAGGGGACAAGAGACCCAGTACTTC.

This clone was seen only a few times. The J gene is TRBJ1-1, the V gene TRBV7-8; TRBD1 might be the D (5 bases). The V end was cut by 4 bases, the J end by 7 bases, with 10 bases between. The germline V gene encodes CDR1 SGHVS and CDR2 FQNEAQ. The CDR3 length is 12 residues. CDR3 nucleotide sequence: TGTGCCAGCAGCTACCGGGACGTTGAAGCTTTCTTT. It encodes CASSYRDVEAFF.

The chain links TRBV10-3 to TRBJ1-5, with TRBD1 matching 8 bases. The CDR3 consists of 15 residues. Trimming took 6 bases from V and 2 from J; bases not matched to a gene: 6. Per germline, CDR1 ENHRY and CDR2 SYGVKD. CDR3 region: CAISPGQGGNQPQHF. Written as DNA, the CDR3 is TGTGCCATCAGCCCAGGACAGGGAGGCAATCAGCCCCAGCATTTT.

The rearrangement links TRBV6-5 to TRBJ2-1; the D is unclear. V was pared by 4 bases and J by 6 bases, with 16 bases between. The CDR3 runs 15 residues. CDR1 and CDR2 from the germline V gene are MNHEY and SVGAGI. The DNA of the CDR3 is TGTGCCAGCAGTTCGCTAGTCCGATCCCTCAATGAGCAGTTCTTC. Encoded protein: CASSSLVRSLNEQFF.

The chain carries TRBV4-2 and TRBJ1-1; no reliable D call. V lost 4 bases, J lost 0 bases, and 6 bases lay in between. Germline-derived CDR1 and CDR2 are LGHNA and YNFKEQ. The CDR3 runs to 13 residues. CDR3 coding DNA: TGTGCCAGCAGCCCCAGCGTGAACACTGAAGCTTTCTTT. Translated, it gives CASSPSVNTEAFF.

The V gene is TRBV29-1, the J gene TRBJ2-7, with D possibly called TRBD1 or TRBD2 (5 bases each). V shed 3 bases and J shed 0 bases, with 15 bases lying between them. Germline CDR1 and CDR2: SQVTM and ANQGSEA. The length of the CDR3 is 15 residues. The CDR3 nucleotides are TGCAGCGTTGAGTCGGGACGCGGCCCCTCCTACGAGCAGTACTTC. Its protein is CSVESGRGPSYEQYF.

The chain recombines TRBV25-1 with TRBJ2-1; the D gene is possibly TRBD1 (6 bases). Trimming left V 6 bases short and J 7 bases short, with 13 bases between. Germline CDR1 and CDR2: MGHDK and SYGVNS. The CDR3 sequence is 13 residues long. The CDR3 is CASSSDRSNEQFF. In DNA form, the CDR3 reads TGTGCCAGCAGCTCTGACAGGAGTAATGAGCAGTTCTTC.

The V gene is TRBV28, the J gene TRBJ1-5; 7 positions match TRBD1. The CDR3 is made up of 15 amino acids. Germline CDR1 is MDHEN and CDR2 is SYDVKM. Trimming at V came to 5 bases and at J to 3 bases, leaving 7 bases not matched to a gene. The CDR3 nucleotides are TGTGCCAGCAGTAATTCACAGGGGAACAATCAGCCCCAGCATTTT. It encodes CASSNSQGNNQPQHF.

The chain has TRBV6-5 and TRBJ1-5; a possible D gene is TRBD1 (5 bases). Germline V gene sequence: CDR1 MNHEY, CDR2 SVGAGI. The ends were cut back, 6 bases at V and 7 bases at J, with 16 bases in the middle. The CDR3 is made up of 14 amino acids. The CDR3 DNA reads TGTGCCAGCAGCCCCTCGGGGGGGGTCCAGCCCCAGCATTTT. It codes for CASSPSGGVQPQHF.

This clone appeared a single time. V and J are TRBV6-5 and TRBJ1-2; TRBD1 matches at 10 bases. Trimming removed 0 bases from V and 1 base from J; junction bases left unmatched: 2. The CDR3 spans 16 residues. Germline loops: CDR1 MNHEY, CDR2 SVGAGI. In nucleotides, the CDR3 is TGTGCCAGCAGTTACTCGAGGACAGGGGGTAACTATGGCTACACCTTC. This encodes CASSYSRTGGNYGYTF.

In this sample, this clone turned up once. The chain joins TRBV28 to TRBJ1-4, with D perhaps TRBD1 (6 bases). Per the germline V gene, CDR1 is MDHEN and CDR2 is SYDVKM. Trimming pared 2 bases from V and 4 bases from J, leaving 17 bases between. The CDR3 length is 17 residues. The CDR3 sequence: CASSLPLGQSLNEKLFF. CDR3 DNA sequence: TGTGCCAGCAGTTTACCCCTCGGACAGAGCCTTAATGAAAAACTGTTTTTT.

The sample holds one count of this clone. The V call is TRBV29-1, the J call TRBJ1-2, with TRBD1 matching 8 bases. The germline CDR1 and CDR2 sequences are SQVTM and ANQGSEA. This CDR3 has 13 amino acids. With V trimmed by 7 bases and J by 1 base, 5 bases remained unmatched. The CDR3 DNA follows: TGCAGCGGAAGACAGGGGAATAACTATGGCTACACCTTC. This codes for CSGRQGNNYGYTF. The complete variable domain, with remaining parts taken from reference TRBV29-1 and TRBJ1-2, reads SAVISQKPSRDICQRGTSLTIQCQVDSQVTMMFWYRQQPGQSLTLIATANQGSEATYESGFVIDKFPISRPNLTFSTLTVSNMSPEDSSIYLCSGRQGNNYGYTFGSGTRLTVV.

The CDR3 region is CASSSDGGGKLFF. CDR3 DNA sequence: TGTGCCAGCAGTAGTGACGGGGGCGGAAAACTGTTTTTT. V usage is TRBV28 and J usage is TRBJ1-4, with a weak D call TRBD1 (6 bases). V lost 5 bases to trimming and J lost 10 bases, with 14 bases between them. The germline CDR1 and CDR2 sequences are MDHEN and SYDVKM. The CDR3 consists of 13 residues.

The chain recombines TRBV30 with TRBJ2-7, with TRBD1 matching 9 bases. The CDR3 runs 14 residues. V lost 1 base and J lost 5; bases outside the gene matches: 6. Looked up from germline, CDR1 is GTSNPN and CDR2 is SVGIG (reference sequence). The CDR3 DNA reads TGTGCCTGGAGTGCGGGACAGGGAGGCCACGAGCAGTACTTC. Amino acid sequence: CAWSAGQGGHEQYF.

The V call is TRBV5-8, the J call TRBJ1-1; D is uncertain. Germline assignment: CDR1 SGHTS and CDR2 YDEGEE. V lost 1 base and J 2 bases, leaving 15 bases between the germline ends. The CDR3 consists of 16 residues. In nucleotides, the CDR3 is TGTGCCAGCAGCTTGAGACTTATCCAGCTTAACACTGAAGCTTTCTTT. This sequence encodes CASSLRLIQLNTEAFF. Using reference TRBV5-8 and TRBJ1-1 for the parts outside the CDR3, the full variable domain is EAGVTQSPTHLIKTRGQQATLRCSPISGHTSVYWYQQALGLGLQFLLWYDEGEERNRGNFPPRFSGRQFPNYSSELNVNALELEDSALYLCASSLRLIQLNTEAFFGQGTRLTVV.

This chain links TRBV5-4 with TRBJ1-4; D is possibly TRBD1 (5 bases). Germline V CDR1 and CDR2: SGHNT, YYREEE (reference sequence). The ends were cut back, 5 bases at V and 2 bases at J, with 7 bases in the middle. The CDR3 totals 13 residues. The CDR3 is CASSRGTNEKLFF. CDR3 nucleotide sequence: TGTGCCAGCAGTCGGGGGACTAATGAAAAACTGTTTTTT.

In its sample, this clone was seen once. CDR3 sequence reads: CASSAGGLSTDTQYF. For the CDR3, the DNA is TGTGCCAGCAGTGCGGGAGGCCTTAGCACAGATACGCAGTATTTT. V gene TRBV25-1 combines with J gene TRBJ2-3, with TRBD2 matching over 7 bases. CDR1 MGHDK and CDR2 SYGVNS come from the germline V gene. The CDR3 runs 15 residues. V shed 4 bases, J shed 0 bases, and the junction held 4 bases outside the gene matches.

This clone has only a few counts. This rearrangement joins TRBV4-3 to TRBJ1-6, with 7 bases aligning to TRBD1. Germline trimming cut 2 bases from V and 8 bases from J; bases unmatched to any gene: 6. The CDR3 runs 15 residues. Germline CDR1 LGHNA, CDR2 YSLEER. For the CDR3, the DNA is TGCGCCAGCAGCCAACAGGGGGTTAGGGATTCACCCCTCCACTTT. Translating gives CASSQQGVRDSPLHF.

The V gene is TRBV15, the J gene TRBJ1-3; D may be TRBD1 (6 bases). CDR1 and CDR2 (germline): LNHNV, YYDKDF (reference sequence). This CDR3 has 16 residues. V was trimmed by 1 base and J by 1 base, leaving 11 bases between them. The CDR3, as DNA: TGTGCCACCAGCAGAGGACTACAGGGTTCTGGAAACACCATATATTTT. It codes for CATSRGLQGSGNTIYF. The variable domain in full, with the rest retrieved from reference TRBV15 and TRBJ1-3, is DAMVIQNPRYQVTQFGKPVTLSCSQTLNHNVMYWYQQKSSQAPKLLFHYYDKDFNNEADTPDNFQSRRPNTSFCFLDIRSPGLGDTAMYLCATSRGLQGSGNTIYFGEGSWLTVV.

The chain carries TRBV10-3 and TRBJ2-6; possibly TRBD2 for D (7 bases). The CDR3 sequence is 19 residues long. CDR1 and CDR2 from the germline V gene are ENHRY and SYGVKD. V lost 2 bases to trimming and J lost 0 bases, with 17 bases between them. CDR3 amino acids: CAISEPGEGEGSGANVLTF. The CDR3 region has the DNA TGTGCCATCAGTGAGCCTGGGGAGGGGGAAGGCTCTGGGGCCAACGTCCTGACTTTC.

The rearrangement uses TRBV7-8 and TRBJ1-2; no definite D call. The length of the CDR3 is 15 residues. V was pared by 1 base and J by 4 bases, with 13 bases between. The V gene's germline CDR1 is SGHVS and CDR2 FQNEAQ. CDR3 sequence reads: CASSLVGGSSYGYTF. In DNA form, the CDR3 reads TGTGCCAGCAGCTTAGTCGGCGGCTCGAGCTATGGCTACACCTTC.

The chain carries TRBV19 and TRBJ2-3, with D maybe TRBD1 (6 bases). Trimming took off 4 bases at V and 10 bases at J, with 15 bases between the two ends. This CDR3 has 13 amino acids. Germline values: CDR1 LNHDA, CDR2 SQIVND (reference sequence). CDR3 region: CASSTNRAEAQYF. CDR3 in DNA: TGTGCCAGTAGTACCAACAGGGCTGAGGCGCAGTATTTT.

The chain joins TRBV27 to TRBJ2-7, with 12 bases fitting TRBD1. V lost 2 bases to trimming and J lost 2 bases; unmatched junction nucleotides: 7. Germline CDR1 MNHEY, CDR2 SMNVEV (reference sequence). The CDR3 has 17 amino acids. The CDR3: CASSLSRGQGAPYEQYF. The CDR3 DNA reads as TGTGCCAGCAGTTTAAGCCGGGGACAGGGGGCTCCCTACGAGCAGTACTTC.

The CDR3 region has the DNA TGTGCCAGCAGCCAAGGGGCTAGATCGGAGACCCAGTACTTC. Translating it yields CASSQGARSETQYF. V is TRBV14 and J is TRBJ2-5; D uncertain. The germline V and J ends were trimmed by 1 base and 5 bases, with 11 bases remaining between them. The CDR3 covers 14 residues. Per the germline V gene, CDR1 is SGHDN and CDR2 is FVKESK.